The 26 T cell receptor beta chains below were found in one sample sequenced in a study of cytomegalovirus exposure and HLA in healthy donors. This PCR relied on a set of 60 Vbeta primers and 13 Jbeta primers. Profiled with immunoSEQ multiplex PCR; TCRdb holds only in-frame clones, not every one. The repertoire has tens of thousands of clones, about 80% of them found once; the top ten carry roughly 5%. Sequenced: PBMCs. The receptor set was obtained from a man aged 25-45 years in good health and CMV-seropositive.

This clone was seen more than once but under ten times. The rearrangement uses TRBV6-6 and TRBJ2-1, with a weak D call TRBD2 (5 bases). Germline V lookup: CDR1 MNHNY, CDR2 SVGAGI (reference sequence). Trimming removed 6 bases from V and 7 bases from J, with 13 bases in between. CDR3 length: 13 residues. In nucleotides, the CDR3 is TGTGCCAGCAGCCCCGGAGGTGTAAATGAGCAGTTCTTC. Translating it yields CASSPGGVNEQFF.

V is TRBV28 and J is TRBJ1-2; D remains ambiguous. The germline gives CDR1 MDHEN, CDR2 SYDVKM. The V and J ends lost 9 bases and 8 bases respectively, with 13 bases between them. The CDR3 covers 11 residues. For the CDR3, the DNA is TGTGCCAGTTTTACGTTTCAGGGCTACACCTTC. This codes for CASFTFQGYTF.

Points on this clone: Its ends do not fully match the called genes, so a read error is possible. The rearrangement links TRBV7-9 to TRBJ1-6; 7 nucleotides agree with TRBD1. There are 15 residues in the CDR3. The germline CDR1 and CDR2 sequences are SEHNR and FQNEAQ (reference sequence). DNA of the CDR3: TGTTCCAGCAGCTTAGATGGCAGGGGGTATTCACCCCTCCACTTT. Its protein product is CSSSLDGRGYSPLHF.

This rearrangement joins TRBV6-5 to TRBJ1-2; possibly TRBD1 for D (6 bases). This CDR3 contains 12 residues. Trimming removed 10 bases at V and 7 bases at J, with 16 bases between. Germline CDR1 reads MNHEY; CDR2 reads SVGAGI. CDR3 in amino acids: CATRTARSGYTF. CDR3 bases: TGTGCCACCCGGACAGCTAGGAGTGGCTACACCTTC.

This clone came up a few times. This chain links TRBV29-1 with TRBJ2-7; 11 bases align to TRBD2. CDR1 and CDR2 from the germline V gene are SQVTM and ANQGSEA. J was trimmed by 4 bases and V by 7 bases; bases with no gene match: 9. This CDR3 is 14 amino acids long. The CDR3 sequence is CSALLAGELYEQYF. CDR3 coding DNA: TGCAGCGCCTTACTAGCGGGAGAACTTTACGAGCAGTACTTC.

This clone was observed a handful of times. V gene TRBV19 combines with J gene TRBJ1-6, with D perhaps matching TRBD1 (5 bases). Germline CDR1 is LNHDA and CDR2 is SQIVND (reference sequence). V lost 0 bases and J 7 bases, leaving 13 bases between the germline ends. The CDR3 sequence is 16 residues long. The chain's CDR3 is CASSIDRQGRNSPLHF. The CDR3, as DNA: TGTGCCAGTAGTATAGATCGCCAGGGTAGGAATTCACCCCTCCACTTT.

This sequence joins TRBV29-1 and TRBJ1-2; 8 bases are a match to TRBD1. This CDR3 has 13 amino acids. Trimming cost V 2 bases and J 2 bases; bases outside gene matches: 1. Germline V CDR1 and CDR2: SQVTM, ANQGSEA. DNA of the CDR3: TGCAGCGTTGAATGGACAGGGAACTATGGCTACACCTTC. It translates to CSVEWTGNYGYTF.

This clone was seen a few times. CDR3 nucleotides: TGTGCCAGCAGTTTCAGCCGGCCCCAGGTTGACACCGGGGAGCTGTTTTTT. Protein sequence: CASSFSRPQVDTGELFF. The rearrangement uses TRBV27 and TRBJ2-2; no clear D. V lost 3 bases to trimming and J lost 3 bases, with 17 bases between them. CDR1 is MNHEY, CDR2 SMNVEV, per germline (reference sequence). This CDR3 is 17 amino acids long.

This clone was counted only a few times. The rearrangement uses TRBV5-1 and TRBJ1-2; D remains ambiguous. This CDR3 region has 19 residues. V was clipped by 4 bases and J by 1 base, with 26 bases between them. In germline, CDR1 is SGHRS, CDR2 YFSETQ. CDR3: CASSPHEGTGLLGNYGYTF. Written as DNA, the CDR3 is TGCGCCAGCAGCCCTCACGAGGGCACCGGGCTATTGGGTAACTATGGCTACACCTTC.

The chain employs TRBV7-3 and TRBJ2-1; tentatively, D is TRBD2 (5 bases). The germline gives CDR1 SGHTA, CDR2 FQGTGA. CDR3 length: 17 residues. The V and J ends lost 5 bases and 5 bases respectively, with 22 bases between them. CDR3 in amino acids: CASSPSSTVRGDNEQFF. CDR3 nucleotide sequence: TGTGCCAGCAGCCCAAGTAGCACGGTCCGGGGAGACAATGAGCAGTTCTTC.

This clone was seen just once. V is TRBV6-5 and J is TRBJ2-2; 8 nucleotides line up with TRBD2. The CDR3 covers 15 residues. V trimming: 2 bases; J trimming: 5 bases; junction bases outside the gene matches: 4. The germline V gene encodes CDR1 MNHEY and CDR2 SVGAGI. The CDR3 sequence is CASSYIAGRTGELFF. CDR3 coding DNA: TGTGCCAGCAGTTACATAGCGGGGAGAACCGGGGAGCTGTTTTTT.

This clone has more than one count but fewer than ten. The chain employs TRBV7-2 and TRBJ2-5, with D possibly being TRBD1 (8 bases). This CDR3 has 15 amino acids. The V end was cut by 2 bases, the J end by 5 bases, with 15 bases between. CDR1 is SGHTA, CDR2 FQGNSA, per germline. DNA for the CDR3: TGTGCCAGCAGCTTATCAGGACAGGGAGGGGAGACCCAGTACTTC. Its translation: CASSLSGQGGETQYF.

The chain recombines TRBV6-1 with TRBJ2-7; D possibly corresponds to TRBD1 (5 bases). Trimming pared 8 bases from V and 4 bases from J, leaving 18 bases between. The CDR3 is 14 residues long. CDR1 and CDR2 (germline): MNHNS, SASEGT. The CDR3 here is CASFFQGQIYEQYV. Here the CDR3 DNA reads TGTGCCAGCTTTTTCCAGGGTCAGATATACGAGCAGTACGTC.

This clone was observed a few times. CDR3 sequence: CASSHGAGTGFYEQYF. CDR3 DNA sequence: TGCGCCAGCAGCCACGGGGCCGGGACAGGGTTCTACGAGCAGTACTTC. The V and J genes are TRBV4-3 and TRBJ2-7, with 9 bases identical to TRBD1. Unmatched junction bases numbered 9, after V lost 3 bases and J lost 3 bases. The CDR3 has 16 amino acids. The V gene's germline CDR1 is LGHNA and CDR2 YSLEER.

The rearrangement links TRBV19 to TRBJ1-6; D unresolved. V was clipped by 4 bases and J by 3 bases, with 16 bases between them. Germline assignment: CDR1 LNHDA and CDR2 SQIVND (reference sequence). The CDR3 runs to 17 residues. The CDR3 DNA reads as TGTGCCAGTAGTACGTCTAGTCCGGGTCTCTATAATTCACCCCTCCACTTT. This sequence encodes CASSTSSPGLYNSPLHF.

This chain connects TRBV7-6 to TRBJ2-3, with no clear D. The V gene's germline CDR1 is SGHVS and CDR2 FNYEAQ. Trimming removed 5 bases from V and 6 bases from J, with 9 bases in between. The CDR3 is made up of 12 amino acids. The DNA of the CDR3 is TGTGCCAGCAGCCCTCAGGTGGATACGCAGTATTTT. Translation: CASSPQVDTQYF.

Here the CDR3 DNA reads TGTGCCAGCAGCTACGGGACAGGGAATGAGCAGTTCTTC. Protein sequence: CASSYGTGNEQFF. The chain links TRBV7-2 to TRBJ2-1; 9 bases align to TRBD1. Germline CDR1 is SGHTA and CDR2 is FQGNSA. The CDR3 covers 13 residues. V gave up 4 bases and J gave up 7 bases; unmatched junction bases: 2. Complete variable domain (other parts from reference TRBV7-2 and TRBJ2-1): GAGVSQSPSNKVTEKGKDVELRCDPISGHTALYWYRQSLGQGLEFLIYFQGNSAPDKSGLPSDRFSAERTGGSVSTLTIQRTQQEDSAVYLCASSYGTGNEQFFGPGTRLTVL.

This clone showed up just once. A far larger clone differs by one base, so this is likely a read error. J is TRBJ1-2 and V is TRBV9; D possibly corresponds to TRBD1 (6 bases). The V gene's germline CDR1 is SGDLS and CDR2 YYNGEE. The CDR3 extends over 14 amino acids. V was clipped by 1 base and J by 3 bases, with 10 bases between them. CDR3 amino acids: CASSVRSGDYGYTF. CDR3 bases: TGTGCCAGCAGCGTAAGGTCAGGGGACTATGGCTACACCTTC.

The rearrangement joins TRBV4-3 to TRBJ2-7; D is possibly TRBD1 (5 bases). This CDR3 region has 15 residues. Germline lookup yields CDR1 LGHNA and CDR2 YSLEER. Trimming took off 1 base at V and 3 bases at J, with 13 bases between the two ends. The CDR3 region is CASSQGGLQDYEQYF. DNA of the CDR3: TGCGCCAGCAGCCAAGGGGGCCTGCAGGACTACGAGCAGTACTTC.

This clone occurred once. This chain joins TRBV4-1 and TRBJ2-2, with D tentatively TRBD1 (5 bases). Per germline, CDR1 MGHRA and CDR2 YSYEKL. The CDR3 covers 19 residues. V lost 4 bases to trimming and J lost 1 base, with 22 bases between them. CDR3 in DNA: TGCGCCAGCAGCCCACCGGCTCTTCTGACAGAGAAGAACACCGGGGAGCTGTTTTTT. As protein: CASSPPALLTEKNTGELFF.

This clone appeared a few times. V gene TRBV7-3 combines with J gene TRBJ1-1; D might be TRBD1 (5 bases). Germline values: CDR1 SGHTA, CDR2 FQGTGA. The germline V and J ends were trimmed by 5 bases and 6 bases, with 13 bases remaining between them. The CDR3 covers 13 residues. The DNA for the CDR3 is TGTGCCAGCAGCCCCTTCTGGGGGGCTGAAGCTTTCTTT. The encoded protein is CASSPFWGAEAFF.

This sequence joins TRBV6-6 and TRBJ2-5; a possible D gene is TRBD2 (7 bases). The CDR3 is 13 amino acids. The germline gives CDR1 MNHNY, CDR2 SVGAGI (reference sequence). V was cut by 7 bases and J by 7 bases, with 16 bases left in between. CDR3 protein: CASTQREGGTQYF. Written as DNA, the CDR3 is TGTGCCAGCACCCAGAGGGAGGGGGGGACCCAGTACTTC.

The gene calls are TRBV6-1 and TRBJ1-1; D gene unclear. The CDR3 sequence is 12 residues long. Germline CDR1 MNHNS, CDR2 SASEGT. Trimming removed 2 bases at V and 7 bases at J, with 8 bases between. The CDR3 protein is CASSEYNYEAFF. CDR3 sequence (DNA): TGTGCCAGCAGTGAATATAACTATGAAGCTTTCTTT.

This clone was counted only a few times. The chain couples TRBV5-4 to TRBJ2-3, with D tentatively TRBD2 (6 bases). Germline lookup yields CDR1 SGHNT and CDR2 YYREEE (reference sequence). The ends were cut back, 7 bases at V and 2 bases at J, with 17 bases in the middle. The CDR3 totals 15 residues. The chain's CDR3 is CASSRWGGTTDTQYF. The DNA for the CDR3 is TGTGCCAGCTCCCGGTGGGGAGGAACCACAGATACGCAGTATTTT.

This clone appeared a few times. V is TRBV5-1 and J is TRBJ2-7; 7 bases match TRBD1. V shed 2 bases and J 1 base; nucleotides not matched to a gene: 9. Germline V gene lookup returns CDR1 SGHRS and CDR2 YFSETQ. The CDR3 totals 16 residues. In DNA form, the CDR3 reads TGCGCCAGCAGCTTCGGAAGTATACAGGGGTCCTACGAGCAGTACTTC. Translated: CASSFGSIQGSYEQYF.

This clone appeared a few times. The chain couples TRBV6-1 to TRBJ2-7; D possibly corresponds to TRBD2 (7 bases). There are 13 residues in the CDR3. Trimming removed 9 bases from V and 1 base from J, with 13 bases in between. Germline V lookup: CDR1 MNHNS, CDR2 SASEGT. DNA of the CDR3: TGTGCCAGTAGAAAGGGGGGGTCCTACGAGCAGTACGTC. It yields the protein CASRKGGSYEQYV.